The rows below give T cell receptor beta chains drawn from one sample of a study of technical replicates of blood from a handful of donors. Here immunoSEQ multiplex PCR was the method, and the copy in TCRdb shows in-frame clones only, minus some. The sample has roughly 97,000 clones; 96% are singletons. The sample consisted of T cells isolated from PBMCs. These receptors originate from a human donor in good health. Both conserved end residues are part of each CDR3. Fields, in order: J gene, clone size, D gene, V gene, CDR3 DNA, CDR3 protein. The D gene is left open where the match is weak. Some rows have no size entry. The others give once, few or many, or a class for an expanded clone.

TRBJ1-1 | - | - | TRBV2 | TGTGCCAGGGGGGGAGGTCGAGTGGGGAACACTGAAGCTTTCTTT | CARGGGRVGNTEAFF
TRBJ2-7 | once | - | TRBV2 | TGTGCCAGCAGTGAACCATTAAAAGGGGACGAGCAGTACTTC | CASSEPLKGDEQYF
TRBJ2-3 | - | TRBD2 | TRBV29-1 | TGCAGCGTTGAAGATCGCGGGGGGCAGACAGATACGCAGTATTTT | CSVEDRGGQTDTQYF
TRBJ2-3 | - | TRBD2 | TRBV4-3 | TGCGCCAGCAGCCATGGCGGACTAGCGGGAAAAGATACGCAGTATTTT | CASSHGGLAGKDTQYF
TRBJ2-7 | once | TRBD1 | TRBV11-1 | TGTGCCAGCAGCTTGGACAGGAGGCCCTACGAGCAGTACTTC | CASSLDRRPYEQYF
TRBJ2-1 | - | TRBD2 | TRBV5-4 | TGTGCCAGCAGCTCGACTAGCATCGATGAGCAGTTCTTC | CASSSTSIDEQFF
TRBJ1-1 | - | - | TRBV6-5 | TGTGCCAGCACCTTAAATCGGGGGACTGAAGCTTTCTTT | CASTLNRGTEAFF
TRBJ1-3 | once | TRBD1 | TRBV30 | TGTGCCTGGAACGCTGGGGACAGTACAAACACCATATATTTT | CAWNAGDSTNTIYF
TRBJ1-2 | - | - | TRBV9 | TGTGCCAGCAGCGGAGGACAGACGAGTTACTATGGCTACACCTTC | CASSGGQTSYYGYTF
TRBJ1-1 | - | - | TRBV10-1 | TGCGCCAGCAGTGAGTCAGGCCCGGGGACTGAAGCTTTCTTT | CASSESGPGTEAFF